This is a list of T cell receptor beta chains from one sample in a study of CD8+ T cells in alopecia areata. Method: immunoSEQ multiplex PCR; TCRdb's copy keeps in-frame clones and lacks some. This sample yields 90,000 to 150,000 clones, of which 53% are seen a single time; around 0.44% belongs to the top ten. Sequencing was performed on CD4+ T cells sorted from blood, taken at week 4, from a patient treated with tofacitinib. These receptors came from a human donor with alopecia areata. CDR3s include the opening cysteine and the closing phenylalanine or tryptophan. Some rows have no size entry. The others give once, few or many, or a class for an expanded clone.

abundance: -; v_gene: TRBV30; j_gene: TRBJ2-1; CDR3aa: CAWSFRGNEQFF
abundance: -; v_gene: TRBV29-1; j_gene: TRBJ2-3; CDR3aa: CSVEDPPSTDTQYF
abundance: -; v_gene: TRBV7-9; j_gene: TRBJ1-2; CDR3aa: CASSLEFYGYTF
abundance: -; v_gene: TRBV30; j_gene: TRBJ1-5; CDR3aa: CAWRLTGGGPQHF
abundance: -; v_gene: TRBV5-1; j_gene: TRBJ2-1; CDR3aa: CASSLADLGYNEQFF
abundance: -; v_gene: TRBV5-1; j_gene: TRBJ2-3; CDR3aa: CASNPGTDTQYF
abundance: once; v_gene: TRBV30; j_gene: TRBJ1-1; CDR3aa: CAWRGLMNTEAFF
abundance: few; v_gene: TRBV29-1; j_gene: TRBJ2-5; CDR3aa: CSARRAGGETQYF
abundance: -; v_gene: TRBV4-1; j_gene: TRBJ1-2; CDR3aa: CASSQGQGARLNYGYTF
abundance: -; v_gene: TRBV25-1; j_gene: TRBJ2-7; CDR3aa: CAPGRGAGGHEQYF
abundance: -; v_gene: TRBV29-1; j_gene: TRBJ2-1; CDR3aa: CSVEDWTSMDEQFF
abundance: -; v_gene: TRBV7-9; j_gene: TRBJ2-5; CDR3aa: CASSFSTGQETQYF
abundance: -; v_gene: TRBV6-5; j_gene: TRBJ2-3; CDR3aa: CASSYTGQPSTDTQYF
abundance: few; v_gene: TRBV5-6; j_gene: TRBJ2-1; CDR3aa: CASSLALLAGFRNEQFF
abundance: -; v_gene: TRBV19; j_gene: TRBJ2-5; CDR3aa: CASTPRAGERETQYF
abundance: -; v_gene: TRBV27; j_gene: TRBJ2-5; CDR3aa: CASRRTRGQGRQETQYF
abundance: -; v_gene: TRBV2; j_gene: TRBJ2-5; CDR3aa: CASSEGRGGETQYF
abundance: few; v_gene: TRBV28; j_gene: TRBJ2-2; CDR3aa: CASSLWREGNTGELFF
abundance: few; v_gene: TRBV23-1; j_gene: TRBJ2-3; CDR3aa: CASSPISGTDTQYF
abundance: -; v_gene: TRBV25-1; j_gene: TRBJ2-1; CDR3aa: CASSEGTYNEQFF
abundance: -; v_gene: TRBV30; j_gene: TRBJ2-7; CDR3aa: CAWSFNRGREQYF
abundance: -; v_gene: TRBV27; j_gene: TRBJ2-6; CDR3aa: CASSKLDRAGANVLTF
abundance: -; v_gene: TRBV27; j_gene: TRBJ1-1; CDR3aa: CASRSTGHEAFF
abundance: once; v_gene: TRBV29-1; j_gene: TRBJ2-7; CDR3aa: CSVGRDRGYEQYF
abundance: -; v_gene: TRBV29-1; j_gene: TRBJ2-1; CDR3aa: CSVEDLGGSLAEQFF
abundance: few; v_gene: TRBV11-3; j_gene: TRBJ2-4; CDR3aa: CASSPPRWDIQYF